The clone carrying this T cell receptor (beta chain) was seen a few times. Amplified TCR beta CDR3 regions derived from RNA transcripts. The primer set for the first-round RT-PCR of the TCR CDR3 was HTBI. One entry per CDR3 protein, called by TCRdb with MiXCR from the multiplex PCR reads. The table lists 150,000 or so distinct CDR3 sequences, about 9% of them singletons. This record comes from a study of T cells in Graves' hyperthyroidism and ophthalmopathy. Disease duration under 2 months; hyperthyroidism patients were aged 18 to 65. Predating any ophthalmopathy symptoms, the blood sample was taken at first hyperthyroidism diagnosis. The PBMCs were taken from about 9.7 ml of fresh peripheral blood. Trimming took 7 bases from V and 0 from J; bases not matched to a gene: 6. Germline loops: CDR1 SGHRS, CDR2 YFSETQ. The CDR3 runs 15 residues.

The J gene is TRBJ1-4, the V gene TRBV5-1; 7 nucleotides align to TRBD1. The sample taken for sequencing was blood. The receptor was isolated from a woman between 18 and 30 years old with Graves' hyperthyroidism that later progressed to Graves' ophthalmopathy. The CDR3 loop reads CASRNTGATNEKLFF. DNA for the CDR3: TGCGCCAGCCGCAACACAGGGGCAACTAATGAAAAACTGTTTTTT.